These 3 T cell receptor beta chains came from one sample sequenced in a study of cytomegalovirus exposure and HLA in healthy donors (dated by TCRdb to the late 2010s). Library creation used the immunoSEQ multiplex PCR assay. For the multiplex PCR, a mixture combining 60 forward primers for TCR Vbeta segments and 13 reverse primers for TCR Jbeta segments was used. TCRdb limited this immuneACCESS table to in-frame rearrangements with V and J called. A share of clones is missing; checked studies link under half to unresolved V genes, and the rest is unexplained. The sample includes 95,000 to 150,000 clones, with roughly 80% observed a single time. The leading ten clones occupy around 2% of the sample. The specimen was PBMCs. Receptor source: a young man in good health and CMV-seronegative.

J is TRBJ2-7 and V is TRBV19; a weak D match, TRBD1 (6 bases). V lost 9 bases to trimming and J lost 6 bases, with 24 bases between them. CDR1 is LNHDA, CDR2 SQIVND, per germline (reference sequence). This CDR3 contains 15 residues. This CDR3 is CASHPGLGQTTEQYF. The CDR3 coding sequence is TGTGCCAGCCATCCAGGACTCGGACAGACGACCGAGCAGTACTTC. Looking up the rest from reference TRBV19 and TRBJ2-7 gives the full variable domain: DGGITQSPKYLFRKEGQNVTLSCEQNLNHDAMYWYRQDPGQGLRLIYYSQIVNDFQKGDIAEGYSVSREKKESFPLTVTSAQKNPTAFYLCASHPGLGQTTEQYFGPGTRLTVT.

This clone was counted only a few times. The CDR3 is CASSDGQNTEAFF. The CDR3 coding sequence is TGTGCCAGCAGTGACGGACAGAACACTGAAGCTTTCTTT. The chain is built from TRBV2 and TRBJ1-1, with D possibly TRBD1 on 5 matching bases. The CDR3 length is 13 residues. V lost 3 bases to trimming and J lost 1 base, with 6 bases between them. Per the germline V gene, CDR1 is SNHLY and CDR2 is FYNNEI.

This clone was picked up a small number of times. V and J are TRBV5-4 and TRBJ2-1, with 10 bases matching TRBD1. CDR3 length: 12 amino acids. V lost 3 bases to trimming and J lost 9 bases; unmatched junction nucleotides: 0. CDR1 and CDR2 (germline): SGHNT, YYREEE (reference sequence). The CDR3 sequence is CASSWDRGEQFF. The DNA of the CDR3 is TGTGCCAGCAGCTGGGACAGGGGTGAGCAGTTCTTC.